The 4 T cell receptor beta chains given below trace back to one sample, sequenced in a study of beta chain features in type 1 diabetes. These TCRs are of unknown antigen specificity. Findings and caveats of the study: In all four CD4+ subsets, TCRB CDR3 length was significantly, moderately reduced in type 1 diabetes.

Investigators reverse transcribed all isolated RNA, so they sequenced expressed TCRB transcripts. Generated by immunoSEQ multiplex PCR, the TCRdb table keeps only in-frame clones and is missing some. The sample gives approximately 170,000 clones, approximately 8% of which show up once; about 1% is in the top ten. The sequencing sample was made of central memory CD4+ T cells from blood. These receptors all come from a woman aged 40 to 50 with type 1 diabetes.

The chain uses TRBV7-3 and TRBJ2-2, with D unclear. CDR1 and CDR2 from the germline V gene are SGHTA and FQGTGA. This CDR3 spans 13 amino acids. V gave up 4 bases and J gave up 3 bases, with 6 bases separating them. CDR3 amino acids: CASSSGYTGELFF. The CDR3, as DNA: TGTGCCAGCAGCTCGGGTTACACCGGGGAGCTGTTTTTT.

This clone was counted a few times. The chain links TRBV19 to TRBJ1-2, with 8 bases identical to TRBD1. The germline V gene encodes CDR1 LNHDA and CDR2 SQIVND (reference sequence). Losses at the gene ends were 5 bases for V and 8 bases for J; bases not matched to a gene: 7. This CDR3 region has 13 residues. The CDR3 sequence: CASSPRGREGYTF. The CDR3 DNA sequence: TGTGCCAGTAGTCCCAGGGGGCGAGAAGGCTACACCTTC. Full variable domain (missing parts from reference TRBV19 and TRBJ1-2): DGGITQSPKYLFRKEGQNVTLSCEQNLNHDAMYWYRQDPGQGLRLIYYSQIVNDFQKGDIAEGYSVSREKKESFPLTVTSAQKNPTAFYLCASSPRGREGYTFGSGTRLTVV.

The sample holds a few counts of this clone. The V gene is TRBV29-1, the J gene TRBJ2-7, with TRBD2 matching over 10 bases. V gave up 5 bases and J gave up 1 base; unmatched junction bases: 5. CDR3 length: 14 amino acids. Germline CDR1 SQVTM, CDR2 ANQGSEA. The CDR3 nucleotides are TGCAGCGTTAGTAGCGGGAGGCTTTCCTACGAGCAGTACTTC. Protein sequence: CSVSSGRLSYEQYF.

This clone has only a few counts. This chain connects TRBV4-3 to TRBJ2-3; 10 bases are shared with TRBD2. Germline CDR1 and CDR2: LGHNA and YSLEER. The junction had 15 bases not matched to a gene; V was cut back by 4 bases and J by 5 bases. CDR3 length: 18 residues. DNA for the CDR3: TGCGCCAGCAGCCTCCTGGGGCCAGCGGGGGGGCGAGGAGATACGCAGTATTTT. It is translated as CASSLLGPAGGRGDTQYF.